This T cell receptor beta chain originates from a study of type 1 regulatory T cells. Notes on the study in general: Compared with non-type 1 regulatory T cells, type 1 regulatory T cells showed a more restricted TCR repertoire.

This CDR3 spans 15 amino acids. V lost 5 bases, J lost 1 base, and 5 bases stayed unmatched. Germline V gene data show CDR1 as MNHNS and CDR2 as SASEGT. TCRdb redid the calling of the reads with MiXCR, one entry per CDR3 protein. This table holds 35,000 to 50,000 distinct CDR3 sequences, 9% to 15% found once. For this clonotype: Its antigen is unidentified.

Source material: cultured non-Tr1 T cells, either the whole culture or a sorted T cell fraction (not recorded which). The V and J genes are TRBV6-1 and TRBJ1-1; 9 nucleotides match TRBD1. The clonotype comes from a human donor in good health. The chain's CDR3 is CASSKQGAWNTEAFF. CDR3 bases: TGTGCCAGCAGTAAACAGGGGGCCTGGAACACTGAAGCTTTCTTT.